What follows is one T cell receptor (beta chain) and its context. This specimen comes from a study of tumor T cells in aggressive B-cell lymphoma. Trimming at V came to 0 bases and at J to 9 bases, leaving 6 bases not matched to a gene. Per the germline V gene, CDR1 is SGHTA and CDR2 is FQGNSA. CDR3 length: 15 residues. TCRdb keeps only in-frame clones here, not all; method: immunoSEQ multiplex PCR. The sample lists under 6,500 clones, less than 85% occurring once. This chain connects TRBV7-2 to TRBJ2-4, with 9 nucleotides matching TRBD2. Sequenced material: tumor tissue. This receptor was obtained from an adult with diffuse large B cell lymphoma. The chain's CDR3 is CASSLASAGGGIQYF. The CDR3 DNA is TGTGCCAGCAGCTTAGCGTCAGCGGGAGGTGGCATTCAGTACTTC.